Listed here is a single T cell receptor beta chain. It has no known antigen specificity. The sample holds no much larger clone one base away, and base qualities are not on file. To sequence the TCRbeta CDR3 region, genomic DNA was isolated from the sorted cells. The immunoSEQ Assay was used for sequencing of TCRbeta CDR3 regions. Sourced from immuneACCESS, this table was stored by TCRdb with only in-frame sequences that have V and J called. A share of the clones is absent; for the studies checked, an unresolved V gene accounts for under half, and the remainder has no known explanation. For this sample the table gives about 66,000 clones, of which about 90% were detected only once. About 0.31% of the sample lies in the top ten. From the cysteine through the phenylalanine, the CDR3 covers 12 amino acids. Of all the DNA, just the CDR3 is kept, 36 bases in frame from base 1. The germline V gene yields MNHEY for CDR1 and SVGAGI for CDR2. The V and J ends are trimmed by 6 bases and 6 bases, leaving 11 bases between them.

These data are taken from a study of OX40 agonist ivuxolimab in advanced cancers. Regarding the study in general: The costimulatory receptor OX40 (CD134) was targeted by ivuxolimab, a fully human IgG2 agonistic monoclonal antibody. Partial responses occurred in three dose-escalation patients: two with cutaneous melanoma and one with hepatocellular carcinoma. The point of sequencing TCRbeta in the periphery was to test whether ivuxolimab changed TCR sequence diversity and drove clonal T-cell expansion. Intravenous ivuxolimab was administered to patients every 2 weeks at six dose levels: 0.01, 0.1, 0.3, 1.5, 3 and 10 mg/kg. The dose-escalation cohort was around 83% male with a mean age of about 54 years, ranging from roughly 20 to 80. Of the roughly 51 patients in dose escalation, some 20 had hepatocellular carcinoma, about 15 had melanoma, 9 had renal cell carcinoma and 9 had head and neck cancer. The paper covers the monotherapy dose-escalation part of the phase I ivuxolimab trial, which included N of about 51 patients. Prior anti-PD-1, anti-PD-L1 or anti-CTLA-4 therapy was permitted, and 30% to 45% of dose-escalation patients had received checkpoint inhibitors. Results the study describes overall, beyond this receptor: After ivuxolimab, CD8+ T cells had more expanded clones than CD4+ T cells on average. At doses from 0.1 to 3.0 mg/kg, clonal expansion was seen in both CD4+ and CD8+ blood T cells between baseline and week 6. The antigen specificity of the clonally expanded peripheral T cells was not determined. Low levels of normalized T-cell clonal expansion were also seen in some patients who did not respond. In partial responders in the 0.1-3.0 mg/kg groups, normalized peripheral clonal expansion was found to be among the lowest, especially among CD8+ T cells.

The trial excluded patients who had a history of autoimmune disease or who were on systemic immunosuppression. In every dose cohort, peripheral blood was drawn for TCR sequencing at baseline, cycle 4 day 1, and cycle 7 day 1. Samples were obtained from an open-label, multicenter, first-in-human phase I dose-escalation trial of ivuxolimab. Adults with locally advanced or metastatic head and neck squamous cell, hepatocellular, melanoma or renal cell carcinoma were enrolled in the trial. Before TCR sequencing, CD4+ T cells and CD8+ T cells were sorted from peripheral blood as separate populations. The chain links TRBV6-5 with TRBJ1-1; the D gene identity is not certain. This sequence was found in an adult with an advanced solid tumor such as melanoma, head and neck, liver or kidney cancer. The sample in question was CD4+ or CD8+ T cells sorted from blood, obtained in a trial of the OX40 agonist ivuxolimab. The CDR3 has the sequence CASSTRVAEAFF. At the DNA level, the sequence is TGTGCCAGCAGCACAAGAGTTGCTGAAGCTTTCTTT.